Below are 8 T cell receptor beta chains sequenced from a single sample in a study of blood T cell repertoires in COVID-19. Sequencing was performed with immunoSEQ multiplex PCR; in TCRdb, only in-frame clones are kept and a portion is missing. Among approximately 120,000 clones listed, more than 65% were seen once. Sequenced input: peripheral blood. These receptors came from a woman older than 75 with active or convalescent COVID-19.

The chain links TRBV18 to TRBJ1-3; TRBD1 matches at 8 bases. CDR1 is KGHSH, CDR2 LQKENI, per germline. The V gene end was trimmed by 3 bases and the J gene end by 0 bases; junction bases not matched to a gene: 4. The CDR3 contains 16 residues. The CDR3 DNA is TGTGCCAGCTCACCTTCCCAGGGGGCCTCTGGAAACACCATATATTTT. Translated: CASSPSQGASGNTIYF.

This clone has a single count. J is TRBJ1-6 and V is TRBV19; perhaps TRBD1 as D (6 bases). Trimming left V 3 bases short and J 7 bases short, with 13 bases between. The CDR3 totals 15 residues. Germline assignment: CDR1 LNHDA and CDR2 SQIVND (reference sequence). CDR3 DNA sequence: TGTGCCAGTAGTATTGGGACAAGTATCAATTCACCCCTCCACTTT. Translating it yields CASSIGTSINSPLHF.

This clone came up once. The J gene is TRBJ2-2, the V gene TRBV2, with TRBD1 matching 7 bases. J was trimmed by 2 bases and V by 8 bases; bases with no gene match: 8. The germline gives CDR1 SNHLY, CDR2 FYNNEI. The CDR3 sequence is 15 residues long. The CDR3 region has the DNA TGTGCCAGCTCGCGGAAGGGGGCTAACACCGGGGAGCTGTTTTTT. It codes for CASSRKGANTGELFF.

The chain combines TRBV7-2 with TRBJ2-7, with TRBD2 matching 13 bases. The CDR3 is 15 residues long. The junction had 4 bases not matched to a gene; V was cut back by 5 bases and J by 3 bases. CDR1 is SGHTA, CDR2 FQGNSA, per germline. The CDR3 DNA sequence: TGTGCCAGCAGCCAGACTAGCGGGAGGTTCTACGAGCAGTACTTC. Its protein product is CASSQTSGRFYEQYF.

This chain joins TRBV27 and TRBJ1-5, with D maybe TRBD1 (6 bases). Trimming stripped 5 bases from V and 0 bases from J, with 11 bases between. CDR1 is MNHEY, CDR2 SMNVEV, per germline (reference sequence). The CDR3 totals 15 residues. The CDR3 loop reads CASSQGHNSNQPQHF. Here the CDR3 DNA reads TGTGCCAGCAGTCAGGGACATAATAGCAATCAGCCCCAGCATTTT.

The rearrangement joins TRBV28 to TRBJ1-5; D remains unclear. The germline V and J ends were trimmed by 3 bases and 6 bases, with 12 bases remaining between them. CDR3 length equals 14 residues. Per the germline V gene, CDR1 is MDHEN and CDR2 is SYDVKM. The CDR3 nucleotides are TGTGCCAGCAGTTTGAGCGGGTGGGGTCAGCCCCAGCATTTT. Translation: CASSLSGWGQPQHF.

The chain is built from TRBV28 and TRBJ2-1; D is perhaps TRBD1 (5 bases). Germline V lookup: CDR1 MDHEN, CDR2 SYDVKM. Trimming left V 2 bases short and J 8 bases short, with 10 bases between. This CDR3 has 13 amino acids. Written as DNA, the CDR3 is TGTGCCAGCAGTTTACAGGGCCCCGATGAGCAGTTCTTC. It codes for CASSLQGPDEQFF.

This clone was found a few times. The chain uses TRBV3-1 (or the pseudogene TRBV3-2) and TRBJ2-1, with 12 nucleotides matching TRBD2. The germline gives CDR1 LGHDT, CDR2 YNNKEL (reference sequence). CDR3 length: 16 amino acids. V lost 1 base to trimming and J lost 6 bases; unmatched junction nucleotides: 4. The CDR3 loop reads CASSQGQLAGGNEQFF. The CDR3 DNA sequence: TGTGCCAGCAGCCAAGGGCAACTAGCGGGAGGCAATGAGCAGTTCTTC.